The next 5 T cell receptor beta chains were all read from a single sample in a study of blood T cell repertoires in COVID-19. Generated by immunoSEQ multiplex PCR, the TCRdb table keeps only in-frame clones and is missing some. The table has about 73,000 clones, roughly 84% seen once. What was sequenced was peripheral blood. Receptors were obtained from a man aged 80 or over with active or convalescent COVID-19.

This rearrangement joins TRBV28 to TRBJ2-7; D remains ambiguous. The germline V and J ends were trimmed by 2 bases and 0 bases, with 8 bases remaining between them. Germline-derived CDR1 and CDR2 are MDHEN and SYDVKM. This CDR3 region has 14 residues. The CDR3 DNA reads TGTGCCAGCAGTTTACTGAGTACCTCCTACGAGCAGTACTTC. Amino acids: CASSLLSTSYEQYF.

J is TRBJ2-3 and V is TRBV7-9; D is possibly TRBD2 (5 bases). The CDR3 totals 13 residues. V dropped 3 bases and J dropped 6 bases, with 10 bases sitting between them. CDR1 and CDR2 (germline): SEHNR, FQNEAQ (reference sequence). The CDR3 DNA is TGTGCCAGCAGCTTTGGAGGCTGGGATACGCAGTATTTT. Translating it yields CASSFGGWDTQYF.

The rearrangement links TRBV5-1 to TRBJ2-7; 10 bases match TRBD1. CDR1 is SGHRS and CDR2 is YFSETQ in the germline V gene. This CDR3 contains 15 residues. The J segment lost 5 bases and the V segment lost 6 bases, leaving 11 bases of the junction unmatched. The CDR3 spells CASNFGTGVIHEQYF. CDR3 bases: TGCGCCAGCAACTTCGGGACAGGGGTGATCCACGAGCAGTACTTC.

This sequence joins TRBV12-5 and TRBJ2-3, with 9 nucleotides matching TRBD1. The CDR3 runs to 13 residues. J gave up 1 base and V 8 bases, and 1 base lay outside the gene matches. The germline V gene encodes CDR1 LGHNT and CDR2 FRNRAP. The DNA of the CDR3 is TGTGCTAGTCGGACAGGGGGCACAGATACGCAGTATTTT. Translated: CASRTGGTDTQYF.

This clone was counted only a few times. CDR3 in DNA: TGTGCCAGCTCTCGAGGTCAAGGGGATAATTCACCCCTCCACTTT. Amino acids: CASSRGQGDNSPLHF. The rearrangement joins TRBV18 to TRBJ1-6; D is possibly TRBD1 (5 bases). V was pared by 6 bases and J by 5 bases, with 14 bases between. The CDR3 covers 15 residues. The germline CDR1 and CDR2 sequences are KGHSH and LQKENI. Drawing the rest from reference TRBV18 and TRBJ1-6, the complete variable domain is NAGVMQNPRHLVRRRGQEARLRCSPMKGHSHVYWYRQLPEEGLKFMVYLQKENIIDESGMPKERFSAEFPKEGPSILRIQQVVRGDSAAYFCASSRGQGDNSPLHFGNGTRLTVT.